This note documents a single T cell receptor beta chain sequence. Antigen unknown. Libraries were prepared by immunoSEQ multiplex PCR; TCRdb keeps only in-frame clonotypes and omits some of them. In the table there are 2 million to 2.5 million clones, 92% of which are singletons. The data derive from a study of shared clonotypes between healthy human individuals. Study results and caveats: Researchers sampled blood only, noting tissue repertoires likely differ. Estimated richness was generally greater in naive than memory subsets. Clonotypes shared by all four donors outscored non-shared clonotypes in generation probability.

The germline gives CDR1 LNHDA, CDR2 SQIVND (reference sequence). There are 14 residues in the CDR3. V shed 5 bases and J 8 bases; nucleotides not matched to a gene: 6. The sequenced sample consisted of naive CD4+ T cells from PBMCs. Subset reported: CD45RA+ positively selected. This chain joins TRBV19 and TRBJ1-4; 9 bases agree with TRBD1. The sequence was obtained from a man aged 18 to 30 in good health. Some clones in this sample may be carry-over from other donors' samples. CDR3 loop: CASSPGTGWEKLFF. DNA of the CDR3: TGTGCCAGTAGTCCTGGGACAGGGTGGGAAAAACTGTTTTTT. Full variable domain (missing parts from reference TRBV19 and TRBJ1-4): DGGITQSPKYLFRKEGQNVTLSCEQNLNHDAMYWYRQDPGQGLRLIYYSQIVNDFQKGDIAEGYSVSREKKESFPLTVTSAQKNPTAFYLCASSPGTGWEKLFFGSGTQLSVL.